This T cell receptor beta chain was found in a study of blood T cells in healthy people across ages. Broader study findings: Estimates of total diversity, which came from one million sequenced T cells, were considered to be underestimates.

The donors, healthy Caucasians from Russia, were aged about 6 to 100. This CDR3 has 14 residues. Trimming pared 2 bases from V and 1 base from J, leaving 11 bases between. In germline, CDR1 is DFQATT, CDR2 SNEGSKA (reference sequence). In the case of this clonotype: The target antigen is unknown.

With a J-beta primer mix and a sample-barcoded 5' primer, a second PCR ran about 6 to 11 cycles. TCRdb itself ran the 5' RACE reads through MiXCR, one entry per CDR3 protein. This sample has 700,000 to 850,000 distinct CDR3 sequences, with about 55% found just once. Sequencing was done on a sample of blood. The receptor comes from a man at least 80 years old in good health. V and J are TRBV20-1 and TRBJ2-5; D gene ambiguous. DNA of the CDR3: TGCAGTGCTAGATCCGAGCAGGCCCAAGAGACCCAGTACTTC. Its translation: CSARSEQAQETQYF.